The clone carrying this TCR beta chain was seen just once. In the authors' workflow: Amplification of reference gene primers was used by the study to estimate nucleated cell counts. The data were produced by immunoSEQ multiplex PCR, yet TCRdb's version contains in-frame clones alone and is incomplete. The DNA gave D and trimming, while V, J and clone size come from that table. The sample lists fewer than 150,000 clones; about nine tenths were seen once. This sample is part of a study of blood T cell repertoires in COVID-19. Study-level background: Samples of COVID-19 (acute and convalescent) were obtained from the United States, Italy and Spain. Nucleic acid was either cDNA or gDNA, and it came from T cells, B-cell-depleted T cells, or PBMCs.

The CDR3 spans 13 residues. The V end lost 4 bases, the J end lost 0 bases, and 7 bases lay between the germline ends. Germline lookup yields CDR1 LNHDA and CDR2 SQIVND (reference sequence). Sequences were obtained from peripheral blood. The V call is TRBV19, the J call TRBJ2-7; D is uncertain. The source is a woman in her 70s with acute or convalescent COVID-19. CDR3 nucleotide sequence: TGTGCCAGTAGTACCTTGAGCTCCTACGAGCAGTACTTC. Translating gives CASSTLSSYEQYF.